Listed below are T cell receptor beta chains from one sample, sequenced in a study of cytomegalovirus exposure and HLA in healthy donors. TCRdb keeps only in-frame clones here, not all; method: immunoSEQ multiplex PCR. The table shows about 130,000 clones, with over 80% occurring only once. The source material was PBMCs. Receptors were obtained from a woman in her 30s in good health and CMV-seropositive. The CDR3 runs from the conserved cysteine through the conserved F or W. The order of the fields is CDR3 DNA, CDR3 protein, J gene, D gene, clone size, V gene. The D gene is left open where the match is weak. Clone size is not always given. Where it is, it says once, few, many or a class for expanded clones.

CDR3 DNA: TGCGCCAGCAGCTTGGAAAGGGGGACTAGCGGGCGCAATGAGCAGTTCTTC; CDR3 protein: CASSLERGTSGRNEQFF; J gene: TRBJ2-1; D gene: TRBD2; clone size: -; V gene: TRBV5-1
CDR3 DNA: TGCAGTGCTAGAAGCGATCAACGCGTAAAGTTT; CDR3 protein: CSARSDQRVKF; J gene: TRBJ1-1; D gene: -; clone size: -; V gene: TRBV20-1
CDR3 DNA: TGTGCCAGCAGCCATCGGAAGGGAGTGGAGGCTAGCGGGAGGTCAGATACGCAGTATTTT; CDR3 protein: CASSHRKGVEASGRSDTQYF; J gene: TRBJ2-3; D gene: TRBD2; clone size: -; V gene: TRBV14
CDR3 DNA: TGTGCCAGCAGCTTTCGGGGAGGCTCCTACGAGCAGTACTTC; CDR3 protein: CASSFRGGSYEQYF; J gene: TRBJ2-7; D gene: -; clone size: -; V gene: TRBV5-4
CDR3 DNA: TGTGCCAGCAGCTTAGGGACTGGACAGGGGCCCTACAATGAGCAGTTCTTC; CDR3 protein: CASSLGTGQGPYNEQFF; J gene: TRBJ2-1; D gene: TRBD1; clone size: -; V gene: TRBV13
CDR3 DNA: TGTGCCAGCAGTTTATCGGCGGGAGGACACAATGAGCAGTTCTTC; CDR3 protein: CASSLSAGGHNEQFF; J gene: TRBJ2-1; D gene: TRBD2; clone size: -; V gene: TRBV28
CDR3 DNA: TGTGCCAGCAGCGCCGATTTAGAGCCCGGGGAGCTGTTTTTT; CDR3 protein: CASSADLEPGELFF; J gene: TRBJ2-2; D gene: -; clone size: -; V gene: TRBV9
CDR3 DNA: TGTGCCAGCAGCCCCCACGAGGGTGAGCAGTTCTTC; CDR3 protein: CASSPHEGEQFF; J gene: TRBJ2-1; D gene: -; clone size: -; V gene: TRBV7-9
CDR3 DNA: TGTGCCAGCAGTGGGGACAGGGGGCTTGGAAACACCATATATTTT; CDR3 protein: CASSGDRGLGNTIYF; J gene: TRBJ1-3; D gene: TRBD1; clone size: -; V gene: TRBV2
CDR3 DNA: TGTGCCATCAGGGGGGCCAGGGGGGACGAGCAGTACTTC; CDR3 protein: CAIRGARGDEQYF; J gene: TRBJ2-7; D gene: -; clone size: -; V gene: TRBV10-3
CDR3 DNA: TGTGCCAGCAGTTACTCAGGACAGGGGACCTACGAGCAGTACTTC; CDR3 protein: CASSYSGQGTYEQYF; J gene: TRBJ2-7; D gene: TRBD1; clone size: once; V gene: TRBV6-6
CDR3 DNA: TGCGCCAGCAGCTTGCAACAGGGAAACACTGAAGCTTTCTTT; CDR3 protein: CASSLQQGNTEAFF; J gene: TRBJ1-1; D gene: -; clone size: few; V gene: TRBV5-1
CDR3 DNA: TGTGCCAGCAGAACGACAGGGGACTCCTACGAGCAGTACTTC; CDR3 protein: CASRTTGDSYEQYF; J gene: TRBJ2-7; D gene: TRBD1; clone size: -; V gene: TRBV6-5
CDR3 DNA: TGCAGCGGGAACAGGGTGGAGACCCAGTACTTC; CDR3 protein: CSGNRVETQYF; J gene: TRBJ2-5; D gene: -; clone size: -; V gene: TRBV29-1
CDR3 DNA: TGCGCCAGCAGGTCGGGGGTTACGGACAGGGTCTATGGCTACACCTTC; CDR3 protein: CASRSGVTDRVYGYTF; J gene: TRBJ1-2; D gene: TRBD1; clone size: -; V gene: TRBV5-1
CDR3 DNA: TGTGCCAGCAGCCAAGATGGGACTAGCGGTTTCAATGAGCAGTTCTTC; CDR3 protein: CASSQDGTSGFNEQFF; J gene: TRBJ2-1; D gene: TRBD2; clone size: many; V gene: TRBV4-2
CDR3 DNA: TGTGCCAGCAGCGTGCGGCCAGCTAATGAAAAACTGTTTTTT; CDR3 protein: CASSVRPANEKLFF; J gene: TRBJ1-4; D gene: -; clone size: -; V gene: TRBV5-5
CDR3 DNA: TGTGCCAGCAAAGATTGGACTAGCCGAACCTACGAGCAGTACTTC; CDR3 protein: CASKDWTSRTYEQYF; J gene: TRBJ2-7; D gene: TRBD2; clone size: -; V gene: TRBV28
CDR3 DNA: TGTGCCAGCAGGCCGACAGGGGGCTACGAGCAGTACTTC; CDR3 protein: CASRPTGGYEQYF; J gene: TRBJ2-7; D gene: TRBD1; clone size: -; V gene: TRBV2
CDR3 DNA: TGTGCCAGCAGCTTGGCTTCCGGCGGGAGGGGGGACAATGAGCAGTTCTTC; CDR3 protein: CASSLASGGRGDNEQFF; J gene: TRBJ2-1; D gene: TRBD2; clone size: once; V gene: TRBV5-4
CDR3 DNA: TGTGCCAGCAGCTTAGAGCGCGAGTTAGTTTATAATTCACCCCTCCACTTT; CDR3 protein: CASSLERELVYNSPLHF; J gene: TRBJ1-6; D gene: -; clone size: once; V gene: TRBV7-9
CDR3 DNA: TGTGCCAGCAGCTTAGATACAGGACCCCATCAGCCCCAGCATTTT; CDR3 protein: CASSLDTGPHQPQHF; J gene: TRBJ1-5; D gene: -; clone size: few; V gene: TRBV7-2
CDR3 DNA: TGTGCCAGCAGCCAAGTAACTCGGGGTTTAGTTGAGCAGTTCTTC; CDR3 protein: CASSQVTRGLVEQFF; J gene: TRBJ2-1; D gene: -; clone size: -; V gene: TRBV14
CDR3 DNA: TGTGCCAGTAGTATCGGGGGGACCTACGAGCAGTACTTC; CDR3 protein: CASSIGGTYEQYF; J gene: TRBJ2-7; D gene: TRBD2; clone size: -; V gene: TRBV19
CDR3 DNA: TGTGCCAGCAGTGAATCTAATATCAGGGCGGATCAAGAGACCCAGTACTTC; CDR3 protein: CASSESNIRADQETQYF; J gene: TRBJ2-5; D gene: -; clone size: -; V gene: TRBV2
CDR3 DNA: TGCAGCGTCCTTATAGCGGTTCCCGGGAGTACGCAGTATTTT; CDR3 protein: CSVLIAVPGSTQYF; J gene: TRBJ2-3; D gene: -; clone size: -; V gene: TRBV29-1
CDR3 DNA: TGTGCCAGCAGGGACCTCAGGGGCACCGGGGAGCTGTTTTTT; CDR3 protein: CASRDLRGTGELFF; J gene: TRBJ2-2; D gene: -; clone size: few; V gene: TRBV5-6